This paragraph covers one T cell receptor beta chain sequence. Survey-level immunoSEQ sequencing profiled the TCR beta repertoire. TCRdb's copy holds only in-frame clones and misses some; the assay was immunoSEQ multiplex PCR. The sample has 55,000 to 70,000 clones; over 85% are singletons. CDR1 is MNHEY and CDR2 is SMNVEV in the germline V gene (reference sequence). V dropped 10 bases and J dropped 4 bases, with 12 bases sitting between them. This CDR3 has 12 residues. Sequencing was done on a sample of PBMCs. J is TRBJ2-3 and V is TRBV27, with D unresolved. This TCR was recovered from a middle-aged man with rheumatoid arthritis. The CDR3 DNA reads as TGTGCCAAAAGGAGCCGCGCAGATACGCAGTATTTT. This sequence encodes CAKRSRADTQYF.